The 13 T cell receptor beta chains reported below all come from one sample, sequenced in a study of blood T cell repertoires in COVID-19. Sequencing was performed with immunoSEQ multiplex PCR; in TCRdb, only in-frame clones are kept and a portion is missing. The sample lists approximately 110,000 clones; 69% were seen once. The material sequenced was peripheral blood. The source of these receptors is an older man with acute or convalescent COVID-19.

V is TRBV28 and J is TRBJ1-1; D not resolved. Germline assignment: CDR1 MDHEN and CDR2 SYDVKM. The CDR3 contains 13 residues. The V end was cut by 6 bases, the J end by 5 bases, with 13 bases between. The CDR3 loop reads CASRREAKTEAFF. The CDR3 nucleotides are TGTGCCAGCAGGCGCGAGGCTAAAACTGAAGCTTTCTTT.

The chain combines TRBV14 with TRBJ2-5; the D is unclear. The germline V and J ends were trimmed by 4 bases and 1 base, with 13 bases remaining between them. Germline V lookup: CDR1 SGHDN, CDR2 FVKESK. The CDR3 runs 15 residues. CDR3 coding DNA: TGTGCCAGCAGCCTAAGTACGCGGATCCAAGAGACCCAGTACTTC. Translation: CASSLSTRIQETQYF.

The rearrangement uses TRBV6-5 and TRBJ2-7; 10 bases map to TRBD2. Per germline, CDR1 MNHEY and CDR2 SVGAGI. This CDR3 has 14 residues. V lost 8 bases to trimming and J lost 5 bases; unmatched junction nucleotides: 9. As DNA, the CDR3 is TGTGCCAGCGGCTTGGGAGCGGGAGGGGACGAGCAGTACTTC. This translates into CASGLGAGGDEQYF.

The rearrangement links TRBV6-5 to TRBJ1-4; TRBD1 aligns across 7 bases. Losses at the gene ends were 6 bases for V and 5 bases for J; bases not matched to a gene: 3. In germline, CDR1 is MNHEY, CDR2 SVGAGI. CDR3 length: 13 residues. The CDR3 sequence: CASRQGRNEKLFF. Written as DNA, the CDR3 is TGTGCCAGCAGACAGGGGCGGAATGAAAAACTGTTTTTT.

This clone came up many times. This chain uses TRBV28 with TRBJ1-6, with D possibly being TRBD1 (6 bases). The CDR3 sequence is 14 residues long. The V and J ends lost 6 bases and 9 bases respectively, with 15 bases between them. Germline assignment: CDR1 MDHEN and CDR2 SYDVKM. Here the CDR3 DNA reads TGTGCCAGCAGCCGGGACACCGGATCTTCACCCCTCCACTTT. It specifies CASSRDTGSSPLHF.

The chain is built from TRBV7-2 and TRBJ1-3; TRBD1 might be the D (5 bases). Per the germline V gene, CDR1 is SGHTA and CDR2 is FQGNSA. The length of the CDR3 is 15 residues. V lost 5 bases and J lost 0, with 11 bases in between. CDR3 sequence reads: CASSTTVLSGNTIYF. The CDR3 DNA sequence: TGTGCCAGCAGCACGACAGTTCTCTCTGGAAACACCATATATTTT.

The gene calls are TRBV5-6 and TRBJ2-7; 7 positions agree with TRBD1. V lost 3 bases, J lost 7 bases, and 4 bases stayed unmatched. From germline, CDR1 is SGHDT and CDR2 YYEEEE. This CDR3 has 12 residues. This CDR3 reads CASSSRTGEQYF. The CDR3 nucleotides read TGTGCCAGCAGCTCACGGACAGGAGAGCAGTACTTC.

The genes are TRBV4-3 and TRBJ2-3, with 13 bases matching TRBD2. Germline V CDR1 and CDR2: LGHNA, YSLEER. There are 16 residues in the CDR3. The V gene end was trimmed by 2 bases and the J gene end by 6 bases; junction bases not matched to a gene: 5. CDR3 amino acids: CASSQLGLAGEDTQYF. CDR3 sequence (DNA): TGCGCCAGCAGCCAACTCGGACTAGCGGGAGAGGATACGCAGTATTTT.

This clone was found a few times. The chain couples TRBV20-1 to TRBJ2-5; 8 bases are shared with TRBD2. This CDR3 contains 15 residues. The V gene end was trimmed by 3 bases and the J gene end by 6 bases; junction bases not matched to a gene: 12. Per germline, CDR1 DFQATT and CDR2 SNEGSKA (reference sequence). CDR3 amino acids: CSASGGLEFVKTQYF. The CDR3 DNA reads as TGCAGTGCTAGTGGGGGACTAGAGTTTGTGAAGACCCAGTACTTC.

DNA of the CDR3: TGCGCCAGCAGCTTCCGGGACAGGGGGCGTGCTACGCAGTATTTT. Translation: CASSFRDRGRATQYF. The chain uses TRBV5-1 and TRBJ2-3; 12 nucleotides agree with TRBD1. Germline CDR1 reads SGHRS; CDR2 reads YFSETQ. This CDR3 region has 15 residues. With V trimmed by 2 bases and J by 8 bases, 6 bases remained unmatched. The full variable domain, completed using reference TRBV5-1 and TRBJ2-3, is KAGVTQTPRYLIKTRGQQVTLSCSPISGHRSVSWYQQTPGQGLQFLFEYFSETQRNKGNFPGRFSGRQFSNSRSEMNVSTLELGDSALYLCASSFRDRGRATQYFGPGTRLTVL.

This clone was recorded once. This sequence joins TRBV23-1 and TRBJ1-2; D gene uncertain. TRBV23-1 is marked as an open reading frame, function uncertain. This CDR3 has 14 amino acids. Trimming pared 0 bases from V and 8 bases from J, leaving 13 bases between. The DNA of the CDR3 is TGCGCCAGCAGTCAATCGGAGGCACTTGGAGGCTACACCTTC. Residues: CASSQSEALGGYTF.

This clone was seen ten or more times. V and J are TRBV5-4 and TRBJ2-7; 8 bases fit TRBD1. The CDR3 has 15 amino acids. V shed 2 bases and J 2 bases; nucleotides not matched to a gene: 6. Germline V lookup: CDR1 SGHNT, CDR2 YYREEE (reference sequence). The CDR3 protein is CASSLGQGTAYEQYF. For the CDR3, the DNA is TGTGCCAGCAGCTTAGGACAGGGAACGGCCTACGAGCAGTACTTC.

This chain joins TRBV18 and TRBJ1-2, with 7 bases matching TRBD1. This CDR3 has 14 amino acids. With V trimmed by 5 bases and J by 7 bases, 10 bases remained unmatched. Germline assignment: CDR1 KGHSH and CDR2 LQKENI. The CDR3 here is CASSTGELISGYTF. The CDR3 DNA reads TGTGCCAGCTCAACAGGGGAACTTATCTCTGGCTACACCTTC.